The 12 T cell receptor beta chains below come from one sample, sequenced in a study of cytomegalovirus exposure and HLA in healthy donors. A multiplex PCR was run with 60 Vbeta primers and 13 Jbeta primers. This table comes from immunoSEQ multiplex PCR, and its TCRdb copy is limited to in-frame clones, with some not included. The sample has some 180,000 clones; over 70% are singletons. The material sequenced was PBMCs. These receptors originate from a woman between 55 and 75 years old in good health and CMV-seropositive.

The chain carries TRBV7-6 and TRBJ2-3, with D maybe TRBD2 (5 bases). Trimming left V 6 bases short and J 3 bases short, with 10 bases between. Per germline, CDR1 SGHVS and CDR2 FNYEAQ. The CDR3 length is 13 residues. This CDR3 reads CASSQRGTDTQYF. For the CDR3, the DNA is TGTGCCAGCAGTCAACGGGGAACAGATACGCAGTATTTT.

This chain connects TRBV30 to TRBJ1-5, with no clear D. CDR3 length equals 15 residues. Trimming removed 1 base at V and 3 bases at J, with 13 bases between. Germline V CDR1 and CDR2: GTSNPN, SVGIG (reference sequence). The CDR3 DNA is TGTGCCTGGAGTGGGGCCGATCGGTACAATCAGCCCCAGCATTTT. It codes for CAWSGADRYNQPQHF.

The chain recombines TRBV6-5 with TRBJ1-1; D uncertain. The CDR3 consists of 13 residues. The germline V gene encodes CDR1 MNHEY and CDR2 SVGAGI. The V end lost 4 bases, the J end lost 6 bases, and 12 bases lay between the germline ends. For the CDR3, the DNA is TGTGCCAGCAGTTCTCGACAAAAGCCTGAAGCTTTCTTT. This translates into CASSSRQKPEAFF.

The chain joins TRBV7-9 to TRBJ2-7; TRBD1 aligns across 8 bases. This CDR3 has 16 amino acids. Germline CDR1 reads SEHNR; CDR2 reads FQNEAQ (reference sequence). The J segment lost 1 base and the V segment lost 3 bases, leaving 8 bases of the junction unmatched. CDR3 amino acids: CASSFLEGTGSYEQYF. The CDR3 DNA sequence: TGTGCCAGCAGCTTCTTAGAAGGGACAGGTTCCTACGAGCAGTACTTC.

In this sample, this clone turned up a few times. This chain uses TRBV19 with TRBJ1-5, with 8 bases lining up with TRBD1. V trimming: 5 bases; J trimming: 2 bases; junction bases outside the gene matches: 5. The CDR3 has 15 residues. Germline-derived CDR1 and CDR2 are LNHDA and SQIVND (reference sequence). The CDR3: CASSFQGAGNQPQHF. The CDR3 coding sequence is TGTGCCAGTAGTTTCCAGGGGGCAGGCAATCAGCCCCAGCATTTT.

V is TRBV5-1 and J is TRBJ2-1; D is uncertain. The V gene lost 2 bases and the J gene lost 4 bases, with 4 bases spanning the gap. This CDR3 is built from 12 residues. Germline assignment: CDR1 SGHRS and CDR2 YFSETQ. The CDR3 here is CASSFRYNEQFF. The CDR3 DNA sequence: TGCGCCAGCAGCTTCCGTTACAATGAGCAGTTCTTC.

The chain recombines TRBV4-2 with TRBJ1-3; 11 bases agree with TRBD1. Germline loops: CDR1 LGHNA, CDR2 YNFKEQ. J gave up 9 bases and V 4 bases, and 8 bases lay outside the gene matches. This CDR3 comprises 15 residues. For the CDR3, the DNA is TGTGCCAGCAGCCCCTACAGGGGACAGGGGGGCACCATATATTTT. Encoded protein: CASSPYRGQGGTIYF.

This clone has only one observation. CDR3 residues: CASSLRDRFRVPTYEQYF. The CDR3, as DNA: TGTGCCAGCAGCTTGCGGGACAGATTCCGCGTACCAACCTACGAGCAGTACTTC. The rearrangement joins TRBV13 to TRBJ2-7; D perhaps matches TRBD1 (7 bases). V was cut by 3 bases and J by 2 bases, with 23 bases left in between. This CDR3 contains 18 residues. Germline V gene lookup returns CDR1 PRHDT and CDR2 FYEKMQ (reference sequence).

The V gene is TRBV28, the J gene TRBJ1-6; tentative D call: TRBD1 (5 bases). Germline CDR1 and CDR2: MDHEN and SYDVKM. The V and J ends lost 10 bases and 7 bases respectively, with 17 bases between them. There are 14 residues in the CDR3. CDR3 in DNA: TGTGCCACTGGTACGCAGGGTCTCAATTCACCCCTCCACTTT. It codes for CATGTQGLNSPLHF.

The gene calls are TRBV5-1 and TRBJ2-7; D is unresolved. This CDR3 is built from 14 residues. V lost 2 bases to trimming and J lost 3 bases, with 12 bases between them. The germline CDR1 and CDR2 sequences are SGHRS and YFSETQ. CDR3 loop: CASSFGGGDYEQYF. The CDR3 DNA reads TGCGCCAGCAGCTTTGGCGGTGGTGACTACGAGCAGTACTTC.

The CDR3 bases are TGCGCCAGCAGCTTGGCGGGAGATGACGAGCAGTACTTC. The encoded protein is CASSLAGDDEQYF. The V call is TRBV5-1, the J call TRBJ2-5, with D maybe TRBD2 (6 bases). Matching the DNA end better, TRBJ2-7 makes the J call doubtful. This CDR3 has 13 residues. Germline-derived CDR1 and CDR2 are SGHRS and YFSETQ.

The chain is built from TRBV27 and TRBJ1-1; the match to TRBD1 covers 10 bases. Germline CDR1 reads MNHEY; CDR2 reads SMNVEV (reference sequence). CDR3 size: 13 residues. J was trimmed by 11 bases and V by 5 bases; bases with no gene match: 8. In DNA, the CDR3 is TGTGCCAGCAGTAACGACAGGGGGCGTGAGGCTTTCTTT. Amino acid sequence: CASSNDRGREAFF.